These T cell receptor beta chains were read from a single sample in a study of T-cell memory formation after mild COVID-19. TCRdb fed the 5' RACE reads into MiXCR, producing one record per CDR3 protein. This table has some 130,000 distinct CDR3 sequences, roughly 6% appearing once. Sequenced sample: PBMCs or a T cell subset sorted from them (not recorded which). These receptor sequences come from an adult woman who had mild COVID-19 (a few samples of this study predate the infection). Cell type and time point are not known. CDR3s include the opening cysteine and the closing phenylalanine or tryptophan. The order of the fields is clone size, D gene, J gene, V gene, CDR3 protein, CDR3 DNA. The D gene is left open where the match is weak. Where a row states a size, it is once, few, many or the class of an expanded clone; other rows omit it.

>few|-|TRBJ2-2|TRBV4-2
CASSRSSDTGELFF
TGTGCCAGCAGCCGATCCAGTGACACCGGGGAGCTGTTTTTT
>-|-|TRBJ2-1|TRBV24-1
CATHSEGSSYNEQFF
TGTGCCACCCATTCCGAGGGGAGCTCCTACAATGAGCAGTTCTTC
>-|-|TRBJ1-1|TRBV7-6
CASSLEGGKRGTEAFF
TGTGCCAGCAGCTTAGAGGGTGGAAAACGGGGCACTGAAGCTTTCTTT
>-|-|TRBJ2-5|TRBV6-6
CASSHSGASKETQYF
TGTGCCAGCAGCCACTCCGGTGCCAGCAAAGAGACCCAGTACTTC
>-|-|TRBJ1-6|TRBV30
CAWSENNSPLHF
TGTGCCTGGAGCGAGAATAATTCACCCCTCCACTTT
>-|-|TRBJ2-1|TRBV6-2/TRBV6-3
CASSYSGIYNEQFF
TGTGCCAGCAGCTATAGCGGAATCTACAATGAGCAGTTCTTC
>many|TRBD2|TRBJ2-7|TRBV6-5
CASSYWGGEYEQYF
TGTGCCAGCAGTTACTGGGGGGGTGAATACGAGCAGTACTTC
>few|TRBD2|TRBJ2-5|TRBV4-1
CASSQGILAGVQGETQYF
TGCGCCAGCAGCCAAGGCATACTAGCGGGGGTGCAAGGGGAGACCCAGTACTTC
>-|TRBD2|TRBJ2-5|TRBV5-1
CASSQGLAGGPGETQYF
TGCGCCAGCAGCCAGGGACTAGCGGGGGGCCCTGGAGAGACCCAGTACTTC
>few|-|TRBJ2-3|TRBV2
CASMGWAGSTDTQYF
TGTGCCAGCATGGGGTGGGCCGGTAGCACAGATACGCAGTATTTT
>many|-|TRBJ2-5|TRBV7-6
CASSASTAKGTQYF
TGTGCCAGCAGCGCGTCTACGGCTAAGGGGACCCAGTACTTC
>few|-|TRBJ2-7|TRBV6-2/TRBV6-3
CASSYDRPPYEQYF
TGTGCCAGCAGTTACGACAGGCCTCCGTACGAGCAGTACTTC
>-|-|TRBJ1-1|TRBV7-2
CASSSGLFRYTEAFF
TGTGCCAGCAGCTCCGGGCTTTTCCGATACACTGAAGCTTTCTTT
>many|TRBD1|TRBJ2-7|TRBV5-8
CASSLGQGLYEQYF
TGTGCCAGCAGCCTGGGACAGGGTTTGTACGAGCAGTACTTC
>-|-|TRBJ2-1|TRBV14
CASSPSGDEQFF
TGTGCCAGCAGCCCCTCAGGGGATGAGCAGTTCTTC
>-|-|TRBJ1-6|TRBV27
CASSSRTKLSSYNSPLHF
TGTGCCAGCAGTTCCCGGACTAAACTGAGCTCCTATAATTCACCCCTCCACTTT
>-|TRBD2|TRBJ2-1|TRBV7-8
CASSLPRRRGGRYNEQFF
TGTGCCAGCAGCCTTCCGCGTCGACGGGGGGGCCGATACAATGAGCAGTTCTTC
>-|-|TRBJ2-1|TRBV12-3/TRBV12-4
CATAPGPSRRSEQFF
TGTGCCACGGCGCCGGGGCCTTCCAGGAGGAGTGAGCAGTTCTTC
>many|TRBD1|TRBJ2-5|TRBV20-1
CSASGLGQGYRTQYF
TGCAGTGCTAGTGGGTTGGGACAGGGCTACCGGACCCAGTACTTC
>-|-|TRBJ1-6|TRBV25-1
CASSELMGDSPLHF
TGTGCCAGCAGTGAATTGATGGGAGATTCACCCCTCCACTTT
>-|TRBD1|TRBJ1-3|TRBV9
CASSAFSYRGYGNTIYF
TGTGCCAGCAGCGCGTTCAGCTACAGGGGATATGGAAACACCATATATTTT
>few|TRBD2|TRBJ2-1|TRBV7-9
CASSFGGGPGEEQFF
TGTGCCAGCAGCTTCGGGGGAGGGCCAGGTGAGGAGCAGTTCTTC
>few|TRBD1|TRBJ1-1|TRBV12-3/TRBV12-4
CASSFPGTATFF
TGTGCCAGCAGTTTCCCCGGGACAGCCACATTCTTT
>many|-|TRBJ1-2|TRBV7-2
CASSLSLTFYGYTF
TGTGCCAGCAGCTTGTCCCTCACCTTCTATGGCTACACCTTC
>many|-|TRBJ2-7|TRBV5-1
CASSFGTIYEQYF
TGCGCCAGCAGCTTCGGGACAATCTACGAGCAGTACTTC
>many|-|TRBJ2-1|TRBV19
CASSMSRRAYNEQFF
TGTGCCAGTAGTATGAGCAGGCGGGCCTACAATGAGCAGTTCTTC
>-|-|TRBJ2-2|TRBV5-1
CASTPNSQGSTGELFF
TGCGCCAGCACCCCGAACTCACAGGGTTCAACCGGGGAGCTGTTTTTT
>few|-|TRBJ2-1|TRBV27
CASNHDLASGTNEQFF
TGTGCCAGCAACCACGATCTAGCTAGTGGCACCAATGAGCAGTTCTTC
>many|TRBD2|TRBJ2-1|TRBV11-2
CASSLDRGGNEQFF
TGTGCCAGCAGCTTAGACCGGGGGGGTAATGAGCAGTTCTTC
>few|-|TRBJ1-2|TRBV20-1
CSVGGLSGYGYTF
TGCAGTGTTGGGGGGCTAAGTGGTTATGGCTACACCTTC
>few|-|TRBJ1-1|TRBV11-2
CASSGGVNTEAFF
TGTGCCAGCAGTGGCGGGGTTAACACTGAAGCTTTCTTT
>-|-|TRBJ1-5|TRBV12-3/TRBV12-4
CASSLNIGQPQHF
TGTGCCAGCAGTCTCAATATAGGTCAGCCCCAGCATTTT
>-|TRBD2|TRBJ2-1|TRBV7-3
CASSFNQGGVGDNEQFF
TGTGCCAGCAGCTTTAACCAGGGAGGGGTTGGAGACAATGAGCAGTTCTTC
>few|TRBD2|TRBJ2-5|TRBV20-1
CSAGRVGRQETQYF
TGCAGTGCGGGGAGGGTCGGCAGACAAGAGACCCAGTACTTC
>many|-|TRBJ1-1|TRBV7-6
CASSFHPRDGLKNTEAFF
TGTGCCAGCAGCTTCCACCCCCGGGACGGACTCAAGAACACTGAAGCTTTCTTT
>many|-|TRBJ2-7|TRBV6-6
CASAPGGQIYEQYF
TGTGCCAGCGCCCCAGGCGGACAAATCTACGAGCAGTACTTC
>few|TRBD1|TRBJ1-2|TRBV12-3/TRBV12-4
CASSIGTADGYTF
TGTGCCAGCAGTATCGGGACAGCGGATGGCTACACCTTC
>many|-|TRBJ1-1|TRBV3-1
CASSQDSGMNTEAFF
TGTGCCAGCAGCCAAGATTCGGGGATGAACACTGAAGCTTTCTTT
>-|-|TRBJ1-1|TRBV9
CASSVDGRPGRTEAFF
TGTGCCAGCAGCGTAGACGGACGCCCCGGGAGAACTGAAGCTTTCTTT
>few|-|TRBJ2-7|TRBV15
CATSRDLGPEVEQYF
TGTGCCACCAGCAGAGATTTGGGACCGGAGGTCGAGCAGTACTTC
>many|-|TRBJ1-3|TRBV12-3/TRBV12-4
CASSSARDSGNTIYF
TGTGCCAGCAGTTCTGCCAGGGACTCTGGAAATACCATATATTTT
>few|-|TRBJ2-7|TRBV20-1
CSAVGGGEEQYF
TGCAGTGCTGTCGGAGGGGGCGAGGAGCAGTACTTC
>few|-|TRBJ2-2|TRBV7-2
CASSARLVNTGELFF
TGTGCCAGCAGCGCCAGACTAGTGAACACCGGGGAGCTGTTTTTT
>many|TRBD2|TRBJ2-3|TRBV7-3
CASSPRGTSGRPDTQYF
TGTGCCAGCAGCCCACGTGGGACTAGCGGGAGACCAGATACGCAGTATTTT
>few|-|TRBJ1-2|TRBV3-1
CASSPAAAGGYTF
TGTGCCAGCAGCCCCGCCGCCGCTGGGGGCTACACCTTC
>few|TRBD1|TRBJ1-1|TRBV4-3
CASTNRGRTEAFF
TGCGCCAGCACAAACAGGGGAAGGACTGAAGCTTTCTTT